The clone carrying this T cell receptor beta chain was detected only a few times. Then a second PCR, running about 6 to 12 cycles, was carried out with a sample-barcoded 5' primer and a J-beta primer mix. TCRdb re-derived calls from the 5' RACE reads in MiXCR, one entry per CDR3 protein. The sample yields hundreds of thousands of distinct CDR3 sequences, 20% to 25% seen once. The data were obtained in a study of blood T cells in healthy people across ages. Germline values: CDR1 SGHDN, CDR2 FVKESK. The CDR3 has 15 amino acids. These data were likewise used in another study, on T cells of mothers and their children. From that paper: Among related mother-child pairs, overlap was slightly higher than in unrelated pairs, though not significantly.

This receptor was taken from a boy between 5 and 17 years old in good health. Sequenced material: blood. V gene TRBV14 combines with J gene TRBJ2-5; the D gene is possibly TRBD2 (6 bases). The J call may be incorrect, as the DNA end agrees better with TRBJ2-1. The CDR3 sequence: CASGPRGSGYNEQFF. Here the CDR3 DNA reads TGTGCCAGCGGGCCCCGGGGTAGCGGTTACAATGAGCAGTTCTTC.